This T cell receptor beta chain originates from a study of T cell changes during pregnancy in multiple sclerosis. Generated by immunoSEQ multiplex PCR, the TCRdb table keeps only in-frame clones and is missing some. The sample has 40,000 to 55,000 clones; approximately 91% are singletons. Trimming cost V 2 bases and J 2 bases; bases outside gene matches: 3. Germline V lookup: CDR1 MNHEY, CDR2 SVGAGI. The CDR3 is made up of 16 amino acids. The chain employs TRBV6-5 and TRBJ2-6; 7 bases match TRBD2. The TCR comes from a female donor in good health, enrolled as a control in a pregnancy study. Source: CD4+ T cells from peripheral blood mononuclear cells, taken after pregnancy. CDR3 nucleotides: TGTGCCAGCAGTTACGGTGGGGGGGCTGGGGCCAACGTCCTGACTTTC. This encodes CASSYGGGAGANVLTF.